This T cell receptor beta chain was sequenced for a study of blood T cell repertoires in COVID-19. Study information: Both acute and convalescent COVID-19 samples were obtained from the United States, Italy and Spain. T cells, B-cell-depleted T cells, or PBMCs supplied cDNA or gDNA.

Germline V gene sequence: CDR1 SGDLS, CDR2 YYNGEE. CDR3 length: 16 residues. Trimming stripped 4 bases from V and 0 bases from J, with 16 bases between. As originally analysed: By means of reference gene primer amplification, nucleated cell counts were estimated. The table came from immunoSEQ multiplex PCR; TCRdb's copy has only in-frame clones and leaves some out. V and J calls and clone size are copied from that table; D and trimming were computed from the DNA. The data show about 120,000 clones, with about nine tenths seen just once and approximately 1.7% held by the top ten. The sequence was collected from a human donor with active COVID-19. The donor label of this sample is uncertain. The rearrangement joins TRBV9 to TRBJ1-1, with D perhaps TRBD1 (6 bases). The specimen was peripheral blood. CDR3 amino acids: CASSPLGGHMNTEAFF. DNA of the CDR3: TGTGCCAGCAGCCCCTTAGGGGGACATATGAACACTGAAGCTTTCTTT.